This T cell receptor beta chain derives from a study of blood T cell repertoires in COVID-19 (dated by TCRdb to 2020 to 2022). About the investigation overall: Collaborator samples came from the United States, Italy and Spain and covered acute and convalescent phases of COVID-19. The repertoires were released in a freely available public database intended as a resource for research on the immune response to SARS-CoV-2. The prospective study material was composed of cDNA or gDNA derived from T cells, B-cell-depleted T cells, or PBMCs. The samples were drawn from the first 160 participants of the ongoing ImmuneRACE study and from under 1,500 subjects provided by 6 global collaborators. Where available, HLA class I and class II types were taken from metadata supplied by the sample provider and were not determined by assay-based typing. The dataset comprised deeply sampled blood TCRbeta repertoires from subjects exposed to, actively infected with, or recovered from COVID-19. Sample metadata almost always included a de-identified subject ID, COVID-19 status, age in years and sex.

The immunoSEQ Assay, a bias-controlled multiplex PCR, was used to amplify TCRbeta CDR3 regions from genomic DNA. The paper's data handling went like this. Within the assay, amplification of reference gene primers was used to estimate how many nucleated cells each sample contained. Sequence reads were collapsed and filtered to measure the absolute abundance of every unique TCRbeta CDR3 rearrangement. For each sample, productive Simpson clonality was calculated as the square root of Simpson's diversity index over productive rearrangements. Imported from immuneACCESS, the table was reduced by TCRdb to in-frame sequences with V and J called. These copies leave out some clones; in studies compared against another copy, an unresolved V gene accounts for under half, and the cause of the remainder is not known. V and J calls and clone size are copied from that table; D and trimming were computed from the DNA. The sample yields a few hundred thousand clones; about 85% were counted once. The ten largest clones add up to about 3.6% of the sample.

What the research found in general, with its limitations: The quantity of clinical and demographic metadata differed by source and by participant and was supplied without curation.

The CDR3 spans 14 residues, from the cysteine through the phenylalanine. Only the CDR3 DNA is retained, 42 bases long and in frame from the first base. CDR1 and CDR2, per the germline V gene (reference sequence), are MNHEY and SMNVEV. V lost 6 bases and J lost 8 bases; the stretch between them is 16 bases long. A word on this clone: Its antigen has not been determined. Within one base of it there is no much larger clone, and no base qualities were kept.

The collaborating institutions used their own protocols to collect whole blood in K2EDTA tubes. For TCRbeta analysis, collaborator samples were shipped as frozen whole blood, as isolated PBMCs, or as DNA extracted from either sample type. Sequenced sample: peripheral blood. The receptor was isolated from a woman aged 18-35 years with acute or convalescent COVID-19. The sequence is built from TRBV27 and TRBJ2-2, with the D gene uncertain. The sequence in DNA is TGTGCCAGCAGGGCGGCCGAGGTAGCAGGGGAGCTGTTTTTT. It specifies CASRAAEVAGELFF.